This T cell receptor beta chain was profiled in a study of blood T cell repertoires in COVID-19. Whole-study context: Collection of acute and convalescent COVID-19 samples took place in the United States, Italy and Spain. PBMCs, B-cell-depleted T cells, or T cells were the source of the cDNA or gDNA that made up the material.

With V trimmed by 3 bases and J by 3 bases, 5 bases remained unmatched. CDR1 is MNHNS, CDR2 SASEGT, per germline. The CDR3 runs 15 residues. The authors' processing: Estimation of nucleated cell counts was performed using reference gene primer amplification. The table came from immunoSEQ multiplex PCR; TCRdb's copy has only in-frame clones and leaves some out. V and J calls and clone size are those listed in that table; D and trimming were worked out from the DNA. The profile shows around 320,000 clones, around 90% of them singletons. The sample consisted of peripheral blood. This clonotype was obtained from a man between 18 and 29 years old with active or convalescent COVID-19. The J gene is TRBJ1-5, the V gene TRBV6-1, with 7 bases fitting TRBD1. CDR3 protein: CASSEQTGVNQPQHF. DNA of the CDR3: TGTGCCAGCAGTGAGCAAACAGGGGTCAATCAGCCCCAGCATTTT.